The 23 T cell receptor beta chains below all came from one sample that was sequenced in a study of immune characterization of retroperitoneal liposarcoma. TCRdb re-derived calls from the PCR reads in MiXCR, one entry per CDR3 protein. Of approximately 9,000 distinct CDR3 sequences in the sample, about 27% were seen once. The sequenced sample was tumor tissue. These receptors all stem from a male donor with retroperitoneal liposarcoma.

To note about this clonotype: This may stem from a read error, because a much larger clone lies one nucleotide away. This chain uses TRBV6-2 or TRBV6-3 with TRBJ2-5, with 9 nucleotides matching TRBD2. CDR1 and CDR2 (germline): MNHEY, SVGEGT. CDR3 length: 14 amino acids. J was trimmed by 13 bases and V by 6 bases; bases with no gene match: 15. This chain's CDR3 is CASRTLGTSWELYF. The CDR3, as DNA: TGTGCCAGCAGAACCTTAGGGACTAGCTGGGAGCTGTACTTC.

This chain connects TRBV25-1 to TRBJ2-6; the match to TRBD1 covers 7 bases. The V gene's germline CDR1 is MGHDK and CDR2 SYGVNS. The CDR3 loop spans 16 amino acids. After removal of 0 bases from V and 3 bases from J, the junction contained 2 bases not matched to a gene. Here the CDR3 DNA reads TGTGCCAGCAGTGAATACGCAGGGGGTGGGGCCAACGTCCTGACTTTC. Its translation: CASSEYAGGGANVLTF.

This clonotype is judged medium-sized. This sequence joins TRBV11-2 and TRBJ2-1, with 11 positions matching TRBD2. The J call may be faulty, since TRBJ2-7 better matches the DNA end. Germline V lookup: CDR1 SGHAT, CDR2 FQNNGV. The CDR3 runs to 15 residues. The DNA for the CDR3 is TGTGCCAGCACCCCCGGGACTAGCGGACTCAATGAGCAGTACTTC. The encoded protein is CASTPGTSGLNEQYF.

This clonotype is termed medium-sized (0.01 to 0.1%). The CDR3 spells CASSYGRGNTEAFF. CDR3 DNA: TGTGCCAGCAGTTACGGCAGGGGAAACACTGAAGCTTTCTTT. This chain uses TRBV6-6 with TRBJ1-1; D possibly corresponds to TRBD1 (6 bases). The ends were cut back, 2 bases at V and 2 bases at J, with 9 bases in the middle. CDR1 and CDR2 (germline): MNHNY, SVGAGI (reference sequence). This CDR3 is 14 amino acids long.

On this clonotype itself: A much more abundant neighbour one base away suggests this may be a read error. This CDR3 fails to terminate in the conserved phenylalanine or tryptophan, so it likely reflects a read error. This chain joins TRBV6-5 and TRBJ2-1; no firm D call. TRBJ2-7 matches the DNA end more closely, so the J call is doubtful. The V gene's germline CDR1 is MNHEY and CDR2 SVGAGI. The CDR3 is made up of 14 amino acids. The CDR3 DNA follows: TGTGCCAGCAGTTATTACGACACGGAAGGGGAGCAGTACTTA. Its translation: CASSYYDTEGEQYL.

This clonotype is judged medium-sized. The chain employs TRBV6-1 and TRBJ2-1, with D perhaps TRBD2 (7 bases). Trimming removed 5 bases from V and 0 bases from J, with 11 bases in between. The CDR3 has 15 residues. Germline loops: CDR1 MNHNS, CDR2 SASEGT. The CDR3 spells CASSSAGASYNEQFF. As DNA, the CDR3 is TGTGCCAGCAGTTCTGCGGGGGCCTCCTACAATGAGCAGTTCTTC.

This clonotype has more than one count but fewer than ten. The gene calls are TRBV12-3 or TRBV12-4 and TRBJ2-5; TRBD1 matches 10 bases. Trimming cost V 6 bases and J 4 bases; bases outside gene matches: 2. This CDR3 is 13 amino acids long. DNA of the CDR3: TGTGCCAGCAGAGGGACAGGGGTAGAGACCCAGTACTTC. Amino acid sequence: CASRGTGVETQYF.

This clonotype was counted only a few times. As DNA, the CDR3 is TGTGCCAGCAGCTCTCACAGGGGAGCAGAAGCTTTCTTT. It codes for CASSSHRGAEAFF. The chain employs TRBV7-6 and TRBJ1-1; 7 nucleotides match TRBD1. The CDR3 is 13 residues long. CDR1 is SGHVS and CDR2 is FNYEAQ in the germline V gene. Germline trimming cut 4 bases from V and 8 bases from J; bases unmatched to any gene: 7.

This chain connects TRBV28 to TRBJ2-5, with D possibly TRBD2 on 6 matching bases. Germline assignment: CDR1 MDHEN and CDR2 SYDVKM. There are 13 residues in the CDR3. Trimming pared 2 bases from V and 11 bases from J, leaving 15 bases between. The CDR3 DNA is TGTGCCAGCAGTTTAGGGGGGTGGAATGAGCAGTACTTC. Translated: CASSLGGWNEQYF.

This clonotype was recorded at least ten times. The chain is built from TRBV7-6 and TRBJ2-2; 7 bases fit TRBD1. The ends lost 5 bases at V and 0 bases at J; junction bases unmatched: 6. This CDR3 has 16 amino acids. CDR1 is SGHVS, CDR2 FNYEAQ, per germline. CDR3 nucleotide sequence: TGTGCCAGCAGCCAAAGGGGGCGTCCGAACACCGGGGAGCTGTTTTTT. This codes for CASSQRGRPNTGELFF.

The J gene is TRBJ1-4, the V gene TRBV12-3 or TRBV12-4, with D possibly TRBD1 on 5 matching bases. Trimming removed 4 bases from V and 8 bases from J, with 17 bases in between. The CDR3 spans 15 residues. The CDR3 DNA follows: TGTGCCAGCAGTTATAGGGGAGGGCTGGGCGAAAAACTGTTTTTT. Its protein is CASSYRGGLGEKLFF.

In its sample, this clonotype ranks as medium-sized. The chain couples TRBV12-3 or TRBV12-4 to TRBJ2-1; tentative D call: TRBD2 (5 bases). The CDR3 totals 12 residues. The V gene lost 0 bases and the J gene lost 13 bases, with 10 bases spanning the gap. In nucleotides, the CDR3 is TGTGCCAGCAGTTTAGCTGGGGAGACCCAGTTCTTC. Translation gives CASSLAGETQFF.

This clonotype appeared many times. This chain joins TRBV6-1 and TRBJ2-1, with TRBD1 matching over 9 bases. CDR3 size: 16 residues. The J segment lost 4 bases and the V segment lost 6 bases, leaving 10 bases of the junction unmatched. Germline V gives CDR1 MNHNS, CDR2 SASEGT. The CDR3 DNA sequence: TGTGCCAGCAGCGCTTTAGGGACAGGGATATACAATGAGCAGTTCTTC. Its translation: CASSALGTGIYNEQFF.

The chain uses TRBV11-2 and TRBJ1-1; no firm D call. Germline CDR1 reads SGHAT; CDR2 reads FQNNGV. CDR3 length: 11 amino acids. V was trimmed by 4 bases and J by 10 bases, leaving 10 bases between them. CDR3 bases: TGTGCCAGCAGCTATGTAGGGTCAGCTTTCTTT. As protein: CASSYVGSAFF. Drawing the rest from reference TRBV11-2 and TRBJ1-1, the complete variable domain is EAGVAQSPRYKIIEKRQSVAFWCNPISGHATLYWYQQILGQGPKLLIQFQNNGVVDDSQLPKDRFSAERLKGVDSTLKIQPAKLEDSAVYLCASSYVGSAFFGQGTRLTVV.

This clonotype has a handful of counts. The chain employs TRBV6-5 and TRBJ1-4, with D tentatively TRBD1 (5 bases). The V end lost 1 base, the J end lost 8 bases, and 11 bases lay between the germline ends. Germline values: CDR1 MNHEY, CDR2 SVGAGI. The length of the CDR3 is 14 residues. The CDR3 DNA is TGTGCCAGCAGTTACTGGGGGGGGGAGGAAAAACTGTTTTTT. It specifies CASSYWGGEEKLFF.

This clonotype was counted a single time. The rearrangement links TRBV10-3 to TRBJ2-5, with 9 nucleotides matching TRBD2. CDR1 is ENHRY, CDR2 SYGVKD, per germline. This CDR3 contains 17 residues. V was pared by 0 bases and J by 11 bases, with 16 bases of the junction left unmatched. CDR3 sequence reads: CAISESKGGGAGNEQYF. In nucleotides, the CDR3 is TGTGCCATCAGTGAGTCGAAGGGCGGGGGGGCCGGGAATGAGCAGTACTTC.

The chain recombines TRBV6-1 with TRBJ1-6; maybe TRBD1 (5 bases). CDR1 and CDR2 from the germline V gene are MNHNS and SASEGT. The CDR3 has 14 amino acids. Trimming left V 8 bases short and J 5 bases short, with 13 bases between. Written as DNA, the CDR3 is TGTGCCAGCCTCCGGGAGGGGAATAATTCACCCCTCCACTTT. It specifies CASLREGNNSPLHF.

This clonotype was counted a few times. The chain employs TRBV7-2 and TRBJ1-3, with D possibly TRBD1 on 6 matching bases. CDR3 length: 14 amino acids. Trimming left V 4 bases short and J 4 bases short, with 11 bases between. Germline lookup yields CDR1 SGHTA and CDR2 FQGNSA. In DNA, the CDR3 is TGTGCCAGCAGCTCCCGAACAGGGGGAAACACCATATATTTT. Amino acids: CASSSRTGGNTIYF. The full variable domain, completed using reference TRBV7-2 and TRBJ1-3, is GAGVSQSPSNKVTEKGKDVELRCDPISGHTALYWYRQSLGQGLEFLIYFQGNSAPDKSGLPSDRFSAERTGGSVSTLTIQRTQQEDSAVYLCASSSRTGGNTIYFGEGSWLTVV.

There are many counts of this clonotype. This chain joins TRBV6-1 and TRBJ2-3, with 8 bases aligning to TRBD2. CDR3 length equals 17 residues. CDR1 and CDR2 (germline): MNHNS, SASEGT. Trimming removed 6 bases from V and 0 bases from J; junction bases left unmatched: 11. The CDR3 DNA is TGTGCCAGCAGGCGATGGGCTAGCGGGTTTAGCACAGATACGCAGTATTTT. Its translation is CASRRWASGFSTDTQYF.

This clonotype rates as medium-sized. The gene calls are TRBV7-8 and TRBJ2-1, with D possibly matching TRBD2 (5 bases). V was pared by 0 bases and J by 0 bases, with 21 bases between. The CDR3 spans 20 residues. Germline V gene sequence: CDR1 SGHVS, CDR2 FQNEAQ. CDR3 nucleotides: TGTGCCAGCAGCTTAGCGCGGCCTAGCCCGCACTTGACCTCCTACAATGAGCAGTTCTTC. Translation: CASSLARPSPHLTSYNEQFF. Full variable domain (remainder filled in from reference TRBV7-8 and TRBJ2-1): GAGVSQSPRYKVAKRGQDVALRCDPISGHVSLFWYQQALGQGPEFLTYFQNEAQLDKSGLPSDRFFAERPEGSVSTLKIQRTQQEDSAVYLCASSLARPSPHLTSYNEQFFGPGTRLTVL.

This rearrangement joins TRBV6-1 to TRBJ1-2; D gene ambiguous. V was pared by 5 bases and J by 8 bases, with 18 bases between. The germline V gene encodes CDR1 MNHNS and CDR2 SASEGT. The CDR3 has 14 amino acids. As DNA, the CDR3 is TGTGCCAGCAGTAGGTCTATTCGGGATGGAGGCTACACCTTC. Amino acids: CASSRSIRDGGYTF.

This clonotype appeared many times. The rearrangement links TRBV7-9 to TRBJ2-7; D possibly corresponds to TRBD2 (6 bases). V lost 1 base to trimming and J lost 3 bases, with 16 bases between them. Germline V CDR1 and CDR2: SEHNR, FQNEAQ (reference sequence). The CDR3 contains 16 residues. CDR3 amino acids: CASSLVNSAGYYEQYF. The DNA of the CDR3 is TGTGCCAGCAGCTTAGTTAATAGCGCGGGATACTACGAGCAGTACTTC.

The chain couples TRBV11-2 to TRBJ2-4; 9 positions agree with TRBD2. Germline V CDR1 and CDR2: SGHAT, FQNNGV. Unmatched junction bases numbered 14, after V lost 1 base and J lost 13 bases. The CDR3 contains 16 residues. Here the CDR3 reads CASSLGLAGFYNEQYF. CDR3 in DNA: TGTGCCAGCAGCTTAGGTCTAGCGGGATTTTACAATGAGCAGTACTTC. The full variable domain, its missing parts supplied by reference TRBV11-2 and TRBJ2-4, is EAGVAQSPRYKIIEKRQSVAFWCNPISGHATLYWYQQILGQGPKLLIQFQNNGVVDDSQLPKDRFSAERLKGVDSTLKIQPAKLEDSAVYLCASSLGLAGFYNEQYFGAGTRLSVL.